A single sample gave rise to the 21 T cell receptor beta chains below, sequenced in a study of T-cell memory formation after mild COVID-19. TCRdb itself ran the 5' RACE reads through MiXCR, one entry per CDR3 protein. The table records about 150,000 distinct CDR3 sequences, roughly 24% of them present only once. Sequenced material: PBMCs or a T cell subset sorted from them (not recorded which). These receptors all come from an adult woman who had mild COVID-19 (a few samples of this study predate the infection). Cell type and time point are not known.

The rearrangement links TRBV20-1 to TRBJ2-7; 9 bases align to TRBD2. Germline V gives CDR1 DFQATT, CDR2 SNEGSKA (reference sequence). The CDR3 is made up of 15 amino acids. The V gene end was trimmed by 0 bases and the J gene end by 4 bases; junction bases not matched to a gene: 7. The CDR3 nucleotides read TGCAGTGCTAGAGATTCCCTAGCGGGACAATACGAGCAGTACTTC. This gives the protein CSARDSLAGQYEQYF.

This clonotype was seen only a few times. The chain carries TRBV9 and TRBJ1-5, with 8 bases identical to TRBD1. This CDR3 is built from 15 residues. Germline V gene data show CDR1 as SGDLS and CDR2 as YYNGEE. The V segment lost 3 bases and the J segment 6 bases; nucleotides outside the gene matches: 8. The DNA for the CDR3 is TGTGCCAGCAGCGCGAGCTGGACAGGGTTTCAGCCCCAGCATTTT. Protein product: CASSASWTGFQPQHF.

Only a few counts were recorded for this clonotype. The gene calls are TRBV6-6 and TRBJ1-1; possible D gene TRBD1, 6 bases. Per the germline V gene, CDR1 is MNHNY and CDR2 is SVGAGI (reference sequence). V dropped 5 bases and J dropped 5 bases, with 12 bases sitting between them. The CDR3 is made up of 13 amino acids. The CDR3 loop is CASSKGGGTEAFF. The CDR3 nucleotides read TGTGCCAGCAGTAAGGGGGGTGGAACTGAAGCTTTCTTT.

This clonotype was counted only a few times. The V gene is TRBV7-2, the J gene TRBJ1-1; unclear D gene. This CDR3 has 13 residues. V lost 4 bases to trimming and J lost 1 base, with 7 bases between them. CDR1 SGHTA and CDR2 FQGNSA come from the germline V gene. The CDR3 protein is CASSWTENTEAFF. The CDR3 nucleotides read TGTGCCAGCAGCTGGACGGAGAACACTGAAGCTTTCTTT.

This chain joins TRBV15 and TRBJ2-3; 11 positions match TRBD2. This CDR3 has 15 residues. V trimming: 5 bases; J trimming: 4 bases; junction bases outside the gene matches: 5. Germline loops: CDR1 LNHNV, CDR2 YYDKDF (reference sequence). This chain's CDR3 is CATSRTSGSPDTQYF. The CDR3 DNA reads as TGTGCCACCAGCCGCACTAGCGGGAGTCCAGATACGCAGTATTTT.

This chain links TRBV24-1 with TRBJ2-7; the match to TRBD1 covers 8 bases. The J segment lost 2 bases and the V segment lost 4 bases, leaving 9 bases of the junction unmatched. CDR3 length: 16 residues. Germline CDR1 reads KGHDR; CDR2 reads SFDVKD. DNA of the CDR3: TGTGCCACCAGTGACTACGGACAGGGTGGAACCTACGAGCAGTACTTC. Its translation: CATSDYGQGGTYEQYF.

This rearrangement joins TRBV29-1 to TRBJ1-1; D is ambiguous. With 1 base removed from V and 7 bases from J, the gap between germline ends came to 19 bases. CDR1 and CDR2 (germline): SQVTM, ANQGSEA. The CDR3 extends over 15 amino acids. CDR3 nucleotides: TGCAGCGTTGAAGCCCCCGGAGGGAGACACGGTGAAGCTTTCTTT. Its protein is CSVEAPGGRHGEAFF.

This clonotype appeared a single time. The CDR3, as DNA: TGCGCCAGCAGCCCGGGACAGGCTGGACATCAGCCCCAGCATTTT. Its translation is CASSPGQAGHQPQHF. The gene calls are TRBV5-1 and TRBJ1-5, with 8 bases aligning to TRBD1. The germline CDR1 and CDR2 sequences are SGHRS and YFSETQ. The CDR3 extends over 15 amino acids. The J segment lost 5 bases and the V segment lost 4 bases, leaving 8 bases of the junction unmatched. Full variable domain (missing parts from reference TRBV5-1 and TRBJ1-5): KAGVTQTPRYLIKTRGQQVTLSCSPISGHRSVSWYQQTPGQGLQFLFEYFSETQRNKGNFPGRFSGRQFSNSRSEMNVSTLELGDSALYLCASSPGQAGHQPQHFGDGTRLSIL.

This clonotype has at least ten counts. J is TRBJ2-5 and V is TRBV7-6; D is unresolved. V was trimmed by 4 bases and J by 0 bases, leaving 0 bases between them. This CDR3 comprises 11 residues. CDR1 and CDR2 (germline): SGHVS, FNYEAQ. This CDR3 reads CASSYQETQYF. In nucleotides, the CDR3 is TGTGCCAGCAGCTACCAAGAGACCCAGTACTTC.

For the CDR3, the DNA is TGTGCCAGCAGTCCACCGGGACGGGGGACCTACGAGCAGTACTTC. This translates into CASSPPGRGTYEQYF. The chain carries TRBV27 and TRBJ2-7; D may be TRBD2 (6 bases). The CDR3 has 15 residues. The V gene lost 5 bases and the J gene lost 2 bases, with 16 bases spanning the gap. Germline CDR1 MNHEY, CDR2 SMNVEV (reference sequence).

The gene calls are TRBV29-1 and TRBJ1-1; no clear D gene. V was trimmed by 3 bases and J by 3 bases, leaving 14 bases between them. CDR1 and CDR2 from the germline V gene are SQVTM and ANQGSEA. The length of the CDR3 is 14 residues. The CDR3 DNA reads TGCAGCGTTGATAATGTTGGACTCTACACTGAAGCTTTCTTT. It translates to CSVDNVGLYTEAFF.

V is TRBV7-8 and J is TRBJ1-2; D is undetermined. Trimming cost V 5 bases and J 3 bases, with 16 bases left between them. The CDR3 runs to 15 residues. The germline V gene has CDR1 SGHVS and CDR2 FQNEAQ. CDR3 in DNA: TGTGCCAGCAGCCTCCTTTCTCCCTCGGACTATGGCTACACCTTC. Amino acid sequence: CASSLLSPSDYGYTF.

V is TRBV11-2 and J is TRBJ1-2; no clear D gene. V lost 1 base to trimming and J lost 8 bases, with 8 bases between them. The CDR3 has 12 amino acids. The germline CDR1 and CDR2 sequences are SGHAT and FQNNGV. The CDR3 reads CASSLAQSGYTF. The CDR3 bases are TGTGCCAGCAGCTTAGCCCAGAGCGGCTACACCTTC.

The genes are TRBV5-5 and TRBJ2-5, with D unclear. The CDR3 covers 17 residues. Germline V gene sequence: CDR1 SGHKS, CDR2 YYEKEE (reference sequence). V was cut by 1 base and J by 0 bases, with 16 bases left in between. The CDR3 nucleotides are TGTGCCAGCAGCTTGAGCCTAGGTTATGGGGACCAAGAGACCCAGTACTTC. This encodes CASSLSLGYGDQETQYF.

This clonotype has more than one count but fewer than ten. The rearrangement joins TRBV3-1 to TRBJ2-7; maybe TRBD2 (5 bases). Between the trimmed V and J ends, which lost 1 base and 3 bases, there was a span of 10 bases. This CDR3 contains 14 residues. CDR1 and CDR2 (germline): LGHDT, YNNKEL (reference sequence). CDR3 DNA sequence: TGTGCCAGCAGCCAAGGTCCAGACTACTACGAGCAGTACTTC. Residues: CASSQGPDYYEQYF.

V and J are TRBV7-6 and TRBJ2-7; 8 bases agree with TRBD2. The CDR3 length is 15 residues. V lost 4 bases and J lost 0; bases outside the gene matches: 5. The germline V gene has CDR1 SGHVS and CDR2 FNYEAQ. The CDR3 loop reads CASSSYSGVSYEQYF. Written as DNA, the CDR3 is TGTGCCAGCAGCTCCTATAGCGGGGTCTCCTACGAGCAGTACTTC.

This clonotype turned up a few times. The CDR3 loop is CATSDGHDTYEQYF. The CDR3 DNA sequence: TGTGCCACCAGTGACGGACACGATACCTACGAGCAGTACTTC. The chain joins TRBV24-1 to TRBJ2-7, with D maybe TRBD1 (5 bases). The CDR3 runs 14 residues. V shed 4 bases and J shed 2 bases, with 11 bases lying between them. The germline V gene encodes CDR1 KGHDR and CDR2 SFDVKD.

DNA of the CDR3: TGTGCCAGCGTATTTAGTCCCGAGGGGGGCGAGCAGTACTTC. Protein sequence: CASVFSPEGGEQYF. The rearrangement uses TRBV11-2 and TRBJ2-7, with D perhaps assigned TRBD1 or TRBD2 (6 bases each). V was pared by 8 bases and J by 6 bases, with 20 bases between. The V gene's germline CDR1 is SGHAT and CDR2 FQNNGV. This CDR3 is 14 amino acids long.

This clonotype appeared a few times. The rearrangement links TRBV2 to TRBJ1-1; D gene ambiguous. Germline CDR1 SNHLY, CDR2 FYNNEI. This CDR3 contains 15 residues. Deletions cut 2 bases from V and 0 bases from J, with 10 bases between. CDR3 amino acids: CASSETGGLNTEAFF. CDR3 in DNA: TGTGCCAGCAGTGAAACGGGCGGCCTGAACACTGAAGCTTTCTTT.

This clonotype was found a few times. The genes are TRBV4-2 and TRBJ1-1, with 9 nucleotides matching TRBD1. V shed 3 bases, J shed 1 base, and the junction held 3 bases outside the gene matches. CDR1 and CDR2 (germline): LGHNA, YNFKEQ. The CDR3 consists of 15 residues. This CDR3 is CASSQSDRGNTEAFF. The CDR3 DNA reads TGTGCCAGCAGCCAGTCGGACAGGGGGAACACTGAAGCTTTCTTT.

V usage is TRBV9 and J usage is TRBJ2-3; weak D call: TRBD2 (6 bases). The ends were cut back, 4 bases at V and 2 bases at J, with 17 bases in the middle. Germline assignment: CDR1 SGDLS and CDR2 YYNGEE. CDR3 size: 16 residues. CDR3 region: CASSPIGGTVTDTQYF. Written as DNA, the CDR3 is TGTGCCAGCAGCCCCATTGGGGGGACTGTCACAGATACGCAGTATTTT.